The sample holds many counts of the clone carrying this TCR beta chain. TCRdb itself ran the RACE reads through MiXCR, one entry per CDR3 protein. The table records around 57,000 distinct CDR3 sequences, approximately 10% of them present only once. The time point: pre-sensitization, week 0. Described treatment: therapeutic diphenylcyclopropenone sensitization with weekly scalp DPC. Blood was drawn before each patch test was applied. These data originate in a study of human T cells and chemical hapten exposure. Study-level information: 0.01% DPC was applied to the upper back in patch tests, which were read at 6 days.

This sample comprised whole blood, obtained in connection with sensitization to the hapten diphenylcyclopropenone (DPC). This TCR was recovered from a woman aged 40 to 55 with alopecia areata. Some clones in this sample may be carry-over from other donors' samples.

CDR3 in amino acids: CASSLQGAQPQHF. The DNA for the CDR3 is TGTGCCAGCAGTTTACAGGGCGCCCAGCCCCAGCATTTT. The chain has TRBV6-5 and TRBJ1-5, with D possibly matching TRBD1 (6 bases). The CDR3 runs 13 residues. Trimming took 4 bases from V and 7 from J, leaving 11 bases between them. CDR1 is MNHEY, CDR2 SVGAGI, per germline.